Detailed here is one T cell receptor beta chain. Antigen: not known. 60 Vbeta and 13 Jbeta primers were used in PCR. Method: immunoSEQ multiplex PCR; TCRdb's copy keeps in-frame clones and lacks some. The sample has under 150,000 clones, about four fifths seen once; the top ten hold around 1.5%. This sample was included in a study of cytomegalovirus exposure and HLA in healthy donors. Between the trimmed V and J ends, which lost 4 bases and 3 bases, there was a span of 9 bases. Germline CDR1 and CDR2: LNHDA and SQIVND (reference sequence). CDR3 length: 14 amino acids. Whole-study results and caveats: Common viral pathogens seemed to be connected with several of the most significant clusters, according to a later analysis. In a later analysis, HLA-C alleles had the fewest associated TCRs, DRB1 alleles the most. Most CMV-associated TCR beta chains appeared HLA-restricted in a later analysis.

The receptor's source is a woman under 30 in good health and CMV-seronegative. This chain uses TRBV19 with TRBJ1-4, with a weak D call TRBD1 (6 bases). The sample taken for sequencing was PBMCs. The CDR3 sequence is CASSTGQPNEKLFF. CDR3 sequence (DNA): TGTGCCAGTAGTACCGGACAGCCTAATGAAAAACTGTTTTTT.